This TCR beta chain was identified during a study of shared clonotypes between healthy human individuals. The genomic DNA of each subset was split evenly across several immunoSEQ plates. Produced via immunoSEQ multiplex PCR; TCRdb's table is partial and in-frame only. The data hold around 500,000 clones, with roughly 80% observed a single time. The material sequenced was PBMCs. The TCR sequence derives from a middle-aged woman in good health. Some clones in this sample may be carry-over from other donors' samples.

The DNA of the CDR3 is TGTGCCAGCTACCTTAAACGGCCCCAGTACTTC. Its protein product is CASYLKRPQYF. This chain links TRBV27 with TRBJ2-5; D call uncertain. Trimming shortened V by 8 bases and J by 9 bases, and 13 bases separated the two germline ends. Germline CDR1 and CDR2: MNHEY and SMNVEV (reference sequence). The CDR3 covers 11 residues.